The 14 T cell receptor beta chains listed next were all sequenced from one sample in a study of shared clonotypes between healthy human individuals. Method: immunoSEQ multiplex PCR; TCRdb's copy keeps in-frame clones and lacks some. The sample has about 1 million clones; about 75% are singletons. Sample: memory CD4+ T cells sorted from blood. As for subset: CD45RA-negative fraction. The receptor set was obtained from a man between 18 and 35 years old in good health.

The chain carries TRBV2 and TRBJ2-5; TRBD1 or TRBD2 may be the D gene (5 bases each). The CDR3 consists of 14 residues. V shed 3 bases and J shed 4 bases, with 12 bases lying between them. Germline V CDR1 and CDR2: SNHLY, FYNNEI. The CDR3 loop reads CASSEGLGVETQYF. CDR3 DNA: TGTGCCAGCAGTGAGGGTCTGGGGGTAGAGACCCAGTACTTC.

The chain carries TRBV11-2 and TRBJ1-1, with 7 bases fitting TRBD1. CDR3 length: 15 amino acids. From germline, CDR1 is SGHAT and CDR2 FQNNGV. V dropped 1 base and J dropped 3; count of bases not matched to a gene: 5. The CDR3 loop is CASSLAPTGYTEAFF. The CDR3 bases are TGTGCCAGCAGCTTAGCCCCGACAGGGTACACTGAAGCTTTCTTT.

This sequence joins TRBV30 and TRBJ2-1; the match to TRBD2 covers 8 bases. The germline V gene encodes CDR1 GTSNPN and CDR2 SVGIG (reference sequence). This CDR3 spans 18 amino acids. The J segment lost 7 bases and the V segment lost 0 bases, leaving 17 bases of the junction unmatched. DNA of the CDR3: TGTGCCTGGAGTGTAGACGTGTGGGCGGGGGGTATAGGAAATGAGCAGTTCTTC. As protein: CAWSVDVWAGGIGNEQFF.

The J gene is TRBJ2-6, the V gene TRBV7-3; 8 nucleotides line up with TRBD1. The V gene end was trimmed by 5 bases and the J gene end by 16 bases; junction bases not matched to a gene: 10. Germline loops: CDR1 SGHTA, CDR2 FQGTGA. The CDR3 length is 13 residues. CDR3 nucleotides: TGTGCCAGCAGCGATGGACAGGGTCTTAGTCTGACTTTC. Its protein is CASSDGQGLSLTF.

This sequence joins TRBV5-6 and TRBJ1-5, with D perhaps TRBD1 (6 bases). CDR1 and CDR2 (germline): SGHDT, YYEEEE. Trimming left V 4 bases short and J 3 bases short, with 14 bases between. The CDR3 spans 15 residues. The CDR3 DNA reads TGTGCCAGCAGCGCGACGGACAGTTTCAATCAGCCCCAGCATTTT. Translated: CASSATDSFNQPQHF.

This clone was detected a few times. The gene calls are TRBV7-8 and TRBJ2-1; D is unclear. Trimming stripped 1 base from V and 0 bases from J, with 7 bases between. The CDR3 has 15 amino acids. Per germline, CDR1 SGHVS and CDR2 FQNEAQ. In DNA form, the CDR3 reads TGTGCCAGCAGCTTAGACGGCGGCTCCTACAATGAGCAGTTCTTC. This sequence encodes CASSLDGGSYNEQFF.

The chain carries TRBV7-3 and TRBJ1-2, with a weak D call TRBD1 (5 bases). Germline CDR1 SGHTA, CDR2 FQGTGA. V was pared by 5 bases and J by 2 bases, with 21 bases between. The CDR3 spans 17 residues. CDR3 in amino acids: CASSPRAQEGRNYGYTF. DNA of the CDR3: TGTGCCAGCAGCCCCCGCGCCCAAGAGGGGAGAAACTATGGCTACACCTTC.

With regard to this clone: This CDR3 is also generated by other DNA sequences in the sample. The chain recombines TRBV2 with TRBJ1-4, with TRBD1 identical over 9 bases. Germline V gene sequence: CDR1 SNHLY, CDR2 FYNNEI. The V and J ends lost 6 bases and 7 bases, in that order; junction bases with no gene match: 0. The CDR3 runs 12 residues. The CDR3 is CASRDRGEKLFF. In DNA, the CDR3 is TGTGCCAGCAGGGACAGGGGTGAAAAACTGTTTTTT.

J is TRBJ2-2 and V is TRBV5-1; D gene unclear. CDR1 SGHRS and CDR2 YFSETQ come from the germline V gene. The CDR3 length is 15 residues. V was clipped by 2 bases and J by 1 base, with 9 bases between them. As DNA, the CDR3 is TGCGCCAGCAGCTTCTTAACACAGAACACCGGGGAGCTGTTTTTT. This gives the protein CASSFLTQNTGELFF.

The chain's CDR3 is CASSVEPNTEAFF. CDR3 in DNA: TGTGCCAGCAGCGTAGAGCCTAACACTGAAGCTTTCTTT. The chain joins TRBV7-2 to TRBJ1-1; D call uncertain. The CDR3 loop spans 13 amino acids. The ends were cut back, 5 bases at V and 2 bases at J, with 9 bases in the middle. CDR1 is SGHTA and CDR2 is FQGNSA in the germline V gene.

The rearrangement links TRBV27 to TRBJ1-2; TRBD1 agrees at 9 bases. The germline V gene has CDR1 MNHEY and CDR2 SMNVEV (reference sequence). CDR3 size: 11 residues. The V segment lost 6 bases and the J segment 8 bases; nucleotides outside the gene matches: 1. CDR3 sequence: CASRGTGGYTF. The CDR3 bases are TGTGCCAGCAGGGGGACAGGGGGCTACACCTTC.

The chain links TRBV27 to TRBJ2-1, with TRBD1 matching 7 bases. CDR1 is MNHEY and CDR2 is SMNVEV in the germline V gene (reference sequence). With V trimmed by 2 bases and J by 0 bases, 13 bases remained unmatched. This CDR3 has 19 residues. CDR3 in DNA: TGTGCCAGCAGTTTACGCGACAGGGAGCGGCCTAACTCCTACAATGAGCAGTTCTTC. This sequence encodes CASSLRDRERPNSYNEQFF.

CDR3 in DNA: TGTGCCAGCATAGGGAACACTGAAGCTTTCTTT. This encodes CASIGNTEAFF. The gene calls are TRBV5-4 and TRBJ1-1; D remains unclear. Trimming left V 6 bases short and J 1 base short, with 4 bases between. Germline V lookup: CDR1 SGHNT, CDR2 YYREEE (reference sequence). This CDR3 comprises 11 residues.

The CDR3 nucleotides read TGTGCCAGCAGTGAATCTACAGGGTCTTCGGTTGGCTACACCTTC. The encoded protein is CASSESTGSSVGYTF. V is TRBV25-1 and J is TRBJ1-2, with D maybe TRBD1 (6 bases). The germline V and J ends were trimmed by 1 base and 7 bases, with 16 bases remaining between them. The CDR3 runs 15 residues. Looked up from germline, CDR1 is MGHDK and CDR2 is SYGVNS.